This passage covers 27 T cell receptor beta chains from one sample sequenced in a study of blood T cell repertoires in COVID-19. Clones were read by immunoSEQ multiplex PCR, and TCRdb kept only the in-frame ones, dropping some. The sample shows about 47,000 clones, under 70% of them seen only once. Specimen: peripheral blood. These receptors originate from an older woman with acute or convalescent COVID-19.

The J gene is TRBJ2-7, the V gene TRBV24-1; 7 bases are shared with TRBD1. CDR1 is KGHDR, CDR2 SFDVKD, per germline. The length of the CDR3 is 15 residues. With 3 bases clipped from V and 5 bases from J, the junction kept 9 bases outside the gene matches. CDR3 sequence reads: CATSDPTGNPHEQYF. The CDR3 coding sequence is TGTGCCACCAGTGATCCGACAGGGAACCCCCACGAGCAGTACTTC.

The rearrangement joins TRBV3-1 (or the pseudogene TRBV3-2) to TRBJ2-1, with 8 bases aligning to TRBD2. J was trimmed by 9 bases and V by 4 bases; bases with no gene match: 8. Germline CDR1 reads LGHDT; CDR2 reads YNNKEL (reference sequence). The CDR3 covers 14 residues. CDR3 nucleotides: TGTGCCAGCAGCCCCTCCGACGGGGGGGTTGAGCAGTTCTTC. Translated, it gives CASSPSDGGVEQFF.

This chain uses TRBV19 with TRBJ1-2, with D possibly matching TRBD1 (5 bases). V was trimmed by 3 bases and J by 1 base, leaving 6 bases between them. Germline assignment: CDR1 LNHDA and CDR2 SQIVND (reference sequence). The CDR3 loop spans 13 amino acids. For the CDR3, the DNA is TGTGCCAGTAGTATGGACAATAACTATGGCTACACCTTC. It yields the protein CASSMDNNYGYTF.

The chain carries TRBV7-6 and TRBJ1-1, with D maybe TRBD1 (6 bases). CDR1 and CDR2 (germline): SGHVS, FNYEAQ. This CDR3 comprises 15 residues. The ends were cut back, 3 bases at V and 0 bases at J, with 11 bases in the middle. The CDR3 DNA reads as TGTGCCAGCAGCTTCTGGGGGGGCCTGAACACTGAAGCTTTCTTT. It codes for CASSFWGGLNTEAFF.

The chain joins TRBV5-1 to TRBJ2-1; no definite D call. The germline V gene encodes CDR1 SGHRS and CDR2 YFSETQ. Trimming removed 1 base from V and 4 bases from J, with 9 bases in between. This CDR3 comprises 14 residues. CDR3 nucleotides: TGCGCCAGCAGCTTGTCGGCAGGTTACAATGAGCAGTTCTTC. Encoded protein: CASSLSAGYNEQFF.

V and J are TRBV28 and TRBJ2-5; D remains ambiguous. The CDR3 consists of 11 residues. V shed 3 bases and J shed 4 bases, with 3 bases lying between them. The germline V gene has CDR1 MDHEN and CDR2 SYDVKM. The CDR3: CASSLAETQYF. CDR3 DNA sequence: TGTGCCAGCAGTTTGGCAGAGACCCAGTACTTC.

This chain links TRBV3-1 (or the pseudogene TRBV3-2) with TRBJ2-5; TRBD1 matches 11 bases. Germline V gene sequence: CDR1 LGHDT, CDR2 YNNKEL (reference sequence). Germline trimming cut 0 bases from V and 2 bases from J; bases unmatched to any gene: 11. The CDR3 is made up of 19 amino acids. CDR3 DNA: TGTGCCAGCAGCCAAGATACCGGGACAGGGGGACGCTATCAAGAGACCCAGTACTTC. It is translated as CASSQDTGTGGRYQETQYF.

The rearrangement joins TRBV7-3 to TRBJ2-5; D remains ambiguous. V gave up 5 bases and J gave up 3 bases, with 4 bases separating them. The length of the CDR3 is 11 residues. Germline assignment: CDR1 SGHTA and CDR2 FQGTGA. The chain's CDR3 is CASSPKETQYF. The CDR3 DNA follows: TGTGCCAGCAGCCCTAAAGAGACCCAGTACTTC.

J is TRBJ2-7 and V is TRBV18, with a possible D match to TRBD2 (6 bases). This CDR3 is 13 amino acids long. Trimming took off 4 bases at V and 2 bases at J, with 9 bases between the two ends. Germline loops: CDR1 KGHSH, CDR2 LQKENI. The CDR3 DNA sequence: TGTGCCAGCTCACAGGCGGGGACCTACGAGCAGTACTTC. It codes for CASSQAGTYEQYF.

The chain is built from TRBV20-1 and TRBJ1-1, with D possibly matching TRBD1 (5 bases). This CDR3 has 11 residues. Germline assignment: CDR1 DFQATT and CDR2 SNEGSKA (reference sequence). With 3 bases removed from V and 8 bases from J, the gap between germline ends came to 10 bases. This CDR3 is CSASGGVEAFF. As DNA, the CDR3 is TGCAGTGCTAGCGGGGGAGTGGAAGCTTTCTTT.

The chain combines TRBV2 with TRBJ1-2; D is unclear. V shed 3 bases and J shed 4 bases, with 3 bases lying between them. The CDR3 runs to 11 residues. Germline V CDR1 and CDR2: SNHLY, FYNNEI. The CDR3: CASSDLYGYTF. The CDR3 coding sequence is TGTGCCAGCAGTGACCTCTATGGCTACACCTTC. Drawing the rest from reference TRBV2 and TRBJ1-2, the complete variable domain is EPEVTQTPSHQVTQMGQEVILRCVPISNHLYFYWYRQILGQKVEFLVSFYNNEISEKSEIFDDQFSVERPDGSNFTLKIRSTKLEDSAMYFCASSDLYGYTFGSGTRLTVV.

The chain combines TRBV5-6 with TRBJ1-1; TRBD1 might be the D (5 bases). Germline V CDR1 and CDR2: SGHDT, YYEEEE. Trimming removed 2 bases from V and 5 bases from J, with 13 bases in between. This CDR3 has 14 amino acids. CDR3 loop: CASSFYGGLTEAFF. In DNA form, the CDR3 reads TGTGCCAGCAGCTTTTACGGGGGATTGACTGAAGCTTTCTTT.

V gene TRBV6-5 combines with J gene TRBJ2-1; 10 bases map to TRBD2. V lost 1 base to trimming and J lost 6 bases; unmatched junction nucleotides: 3. This CDR3 contains 15 residues. CDR1 is MNHEY and CDR2 is SVGAGI in the germline V gene. The CDR3 nucleotides read TGTGCCAGCAGTTACTGGCCTAGCGGGAGCAATGAGCAGTTCTTC. Its protein product is CASSYWPSGSNEQFF.

This clone has only a few counts. The V and J genes are TRBV6-5 and TRBJ2-7; D is perhaps TRBD1 (6 bases). This CDR3 has 14 amino acids. The germline V and J ends were trimmed by 5 bases and 3 bases, with 14 bases remaining between them. Looked up from germline, CDR1 is MNHEY and CDR2 is SVGAGI. This CDR3 reads CASSTQGISYEQYF. DNA for the CDR3: TGTGCCAGCAGTACTCAGGGGATCAGCTACGAGCAGTACTTC.

The chain couples TRBV28 to TRBJ2-2; 10 positions agree with TRBD2. The CDR3 spans 15 residues. Losses at the gene ends were 5 bases for V and 7 bases for J; bases not matched to a gene: 7. CDR1 and CDR2 (germline): MDHEN, SYDVKM. The CDR3 DNA sequence: TGTGCCAGCAGTGCCGGGACTAGCGTTTACGGGGAGCTGTTTTTT. Its translation: CASSAGTSVYGELFF.

The chain recombines TRBV27 with TRBJ2-3; TRBD2 is a possible D gene (7 bases). The V gene's germline CDR1 is MNHEY and CDR2 SMNVEV (reference sequence). The CDR3 has 19 amino acids. Trimming took off 0 bases at V and 3 bases at J, with 22 bases between the two ends. The CDR3 bases are TGTGCCAGCAGTTTATCGACTTTAGTAGGGGGGGGGCAAACAGATACGCAGTATTTT. It encodes CASSLSTLVGGGQTDTQYF.

This clone has just one count. The chain recombines TRBV27 with TRBJ2-5, with 11 bases matching TRBD2. Germline V gives CDR1 MNHEY, CDR2 SMNVEV (reference sequence). The CDR3 is made up of 15 amino acids. Trimming removed 3 bases from V and 3 bases from J; junction bases left unmatched: 3. CDR3 sequence reads: CASSFNSGREETQYF. The CDR3 DNA is TGTGCCAGCAGTTTCAATAGCGGGAGGGAAGAGACCCAGTACTTC.

A few counts support this clone. CDR3 residues: CASRAGTGYGYTF. In nucleotides, the CDR3 is TGTGCCAGCAGAGCCGGGACAGGGTATGGCTACACCTTC. This chain joins TRBV6-5 and TRBJ1-2, with 9 nucleotides matching TRBD1. CDR3 length: 13 residues. Germline CDR1 is MNHEY and CDR2 is SVGAGI. The trim removed 6 bases at V and 5 bases at J, leaving 4 bases unmatched.

The chain couples TRBV5-8 to TRBJ1-2; D is possibly TRBD1 (5 bases). The CDR3 consists of 15 residues. The V gene's germline CDR1 is SGHTS and CDR2 YDEGEE. Trimming pared 0 bases from V and 5 bases from J, leaving 14 bases between. In DNA, the CDR3 is TGTGCCAGCAGCTTGGGACAGCGTACATTTTATGGCTACACCTTC. Its protein is CASSLGQRTFYGYTF. The entire variable domain, with the rest obtained from reference TRBV5-8 and TRBJ1-2, is as follows: EAGVTQSPTHLIKTRGQQATLRCSPISGHTSVYWYQQALGLGLQFLLWYDEGEERNRGNFPPRFSGRQFPNYSSELNVNALELEDSALYLCASSLGQRTFYGYTFGSGTRLTVV.

This chain connects TRBV4-3 to TRBJ2-2; the match to TRBD2 covers 7 bases. This CDR3 has 16 amino acids. Germline CDR1 and CDR2: LGHNA and YSLEER. After removal of 1 base from V and 4 bases from J, the junction contained 6 bases not matched to a gene. The CDR3 region is CASSQGGGFTTGELFF. CDR3 in DNA: TGCGCCAGCAGCCAAGGCGGGGGATTTACCACCGGGGAGCTGTTTTTT.

The V gene is TRBV5-1, the J gene TRBJ2-5; TRBD2 matches 11 bases. This CDR3 is 14 amino acids long. After removal of 0 bases from V and 5 bases from J, the junction contained 0 bases not matched to a gene. The V gene's germline CDR1 is SGHRS and CDR2 YFSETQ. The CDR3 DNA follows: TGCGCCAGCAGCTTGGGACTAGCGGGGGAGACCCAGTACTTC. Translation: CASSLGLAGETQYF.

J is TRBJ2-2 and V is TRBV11-2; D is undetermined. Deletions cut 2 bases from V and 0 bases from J, with 10 bases between. The CDR3 runs to 16 residues. Per the germline V gene, CDR1 is SGHAT and CDR2 is FQNNGV. The CDR3 here is CASSLYAVANTGELFF. The CDR3 region has the DNA TGTGCCAGCAGCTTATACGCAGTCGCGAACACCGGGGAGCTGTTTTTT.

The chain links TRBV18 to TRBJ1-2; 7 bases align to TRBD1. The CDR3 loop spans 15 amino acids. V shed 5 bases and J 0 bases; nucleotides not matched to a gene: 6. Germline V gene lookup returns CDR1 KGHSH and CDR2 LQKENI. This CDR3 is CASSAGQVANYGYTF. The CDR3 nucleotides read TGTGCCAGCTCAGCAGGACAGGTTGCTAACTATGGCTACACCTTC.

This CDR3 is CASSQTGEGTGNIQYF. DNA for the CDR3: TGTGCCAGCAGTCAGACAGGGGAGGGGACGGGAAACATTCAGTACTTC. V gene TRBV6-2 or TRBV6-3 combines with J gene TRBJ2-4, with D maybe TRBD1 (8 bases). This CDR3 has 16 residues. Germline V CDR1 and CDR2: MNHEY, SVGEGT. The V gene lost 5 bases and the J gene lost 6 bases, with 20 bases spanning the gap.

The DNA for the CDR3 is TGTGCCAGCAGTTTAGACAGGGGACAGCCCCAGCATTTT. Its translation is CASSLDRGQPQHF. V gene TRBV12-3 or TRBV12-4 combines with J gene TRBJ1-5; 7 bases are a match to TRBD1. Trimming cost V 1 base and J 7 bases; bases outside gene matches: 1. The CDR3 totals 13 residues.

The chain couples TRBV6-2 or TRBV6-3 to TRBJ2-7; weak D call: TRBD1 (6 bases). This CDR3 is built from 13 residues. Trimming left V 2 bases short and J 3 bases short, with 8 bases between. Germline CDR1 reads MNHEY; CDR2 reads SVGEGT. The CDR3 DNA follows: TGTGCCAGCAGTTACGGCAGGGGCTACGAGCAGTACTTC. Protein: CASSYGRGYEQYF.

The chain combines TRBV2 with TRBJ1-4, with D unresolved. Trimming left V 2 bases short and J 5 bases short, with 12 bases between. Per germline, CDR1 SNHLY and CDR2 FYNNEI. The CDR3 length is 15 residues. For the CDR3, the DNA is TGTGCCAGCAGTGAATCCCACGGACTAAATGAAAAACTGTTTTTT. Its protein product is CASSESHGLNEKLFF.